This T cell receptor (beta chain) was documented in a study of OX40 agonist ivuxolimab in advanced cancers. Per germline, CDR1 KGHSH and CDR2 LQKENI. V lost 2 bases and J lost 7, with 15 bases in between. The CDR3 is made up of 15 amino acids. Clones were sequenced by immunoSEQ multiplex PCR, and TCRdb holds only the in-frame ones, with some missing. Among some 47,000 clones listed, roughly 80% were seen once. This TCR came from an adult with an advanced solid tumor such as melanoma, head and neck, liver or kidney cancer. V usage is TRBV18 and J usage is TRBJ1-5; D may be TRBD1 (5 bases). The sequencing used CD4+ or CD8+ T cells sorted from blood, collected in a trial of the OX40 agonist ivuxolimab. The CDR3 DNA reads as TGTGCCAGCTCACCATCGGGGGAAACACACCAGCCCCAGCATTTT. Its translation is CASSPSGETHQPQHF.